This T cell receptor (beta chain) stems from a study of blood T cell repertoires in COVID-19. Study-level background: PBMCs, B-cell-depleted T cells, or T cells were the source of the cDNA or gDNA that made up the material.

Seattle's cohort entered during active infection and was followed longitudinally. The CDR3 runs to 13 residues. After removal of 5 bases from V and 6 bases from J, the junction contained 3 bases not matched to a gene. From germline, CDR1 is GTSNPN and CDR2 SVGIG (reference sequence). This clone was seen only a few times. In the source study's methods: Nucleated cell counts were estimated from reference gene primer amplification. Sequenced by immunoSEQ multiplex PCR; TCRdb stores in-frame clones only, minus some. That table is the source of V, J and clone size, and D and trimming were worked out from the DNA. The sample contains fewer than 700,000 clones, 85% to 90% of which appear only once.

This chain links TRBV30 with TRBJ1-5; the match to TRBD1 covers 11 bases. The TCR sequence derives from a woman between 50 and 59 years old with COVID-19, enrolled during active disease. Source material: peripheral blood. CDR3 DNA sequence: TGTGCCTGGGGACAGGGGGCCTCTCAGCCCCAGCATTTT. Its protein product is CAWGQGASQPQHF.